This T cell receptor beta chain was captured in a study of blood T cell repertoires in COVID-19. About this clone itself: One end of the junction fails to match germline, which may point to a read error.

Clones were read by immunoSEQ multiplex PCR, and TCRdb kept only the in-frame ones, dropping some. The repertoire holds 150,000 to 200,000 clones, with approximately 94% as singletons. This CDR3 has 13 amino acids. Per the germline V gene, CDR1 is SEHNR and CDR2 is FQNEAQ (reference sequence). The chain is built from TRBV7-9 and TRBJ2-1; TRBD1 matches 9 bases. The source material was peripheral blood. This clonotype originated in a young man with COVID-19, enrolled during active disease. The DNA for the CDR3 is TGTGCCAGCAGCCAAGAAACGGGACAGGGAGCAGTCTTC. It encodes CASSQETGQGAVF. The full variable domain, in which reference TRBV7-9 and TRBJ2-1 provide the parts outside the CDR3, is DTGVSQNPRHKITKRGQNVTFRCDPISEHNRLYWYRQTLGQGPEFLTYFQNEAQLEKSRLLSDRFSAERPKGSFSTLEIQRTEQGDSAMYLCASSQETGQGAVFGPGTRLTVL.